What follows is one T cell receptor beta chain and its context. The sample comes from a study of blood T cell repertoires in COVID-19. Sequencing used immunoSEQ multiplex PCR; TCRdb keeps in-frame clones, though not all of them. This table has about 120,000 clones, about nine tenths appearing once. The CDR3 consists of 16 residues. The germline CDR1 and CDR2 sequences are MGHRA and YSYEKL. V lost 2 bases and J 2 bases, leaving 13 bases between the germline ends. The chain links TRBV4-1 to TRBJ1-3; D unresolved. Sequencing was performed on peripheral blood. The TCR comes from a woman in her seventies with acute or convalescent COVID-19. The DNA for the CDR3 is TGCGCCAGCAGCCAACCCGGGGAGTTGCCTGGAAACACCATATATTTT. Its translation is CASSQPGELPGNTIYF.